Included here is one T cell receptor beta chain sequence, with context. What it recognizes is unknown. One end of the junction is discordant with germline, which a read error may explain. The sample comes from a study of CD8+ T cells in alopecia areata. Study-wide points: Higher clonality than in normal scalp was seen in lesional scalp, especially alopecia totalis/universalis. Besides other cells, scalp samples also yield sequences of resident alphabeta T cells from normal skin.

Once RNA had been extracted, it was reverse transcribed into cDNA to act as the sequencing template. Generated by immunoSEQ multiplex PCR, the TCRdb table keeps only in-frame clones and is missing some. The data contain some 120,000 clones, about 50% of them seen just once; the ten biggest clones take up 10%. This CDR3 is 13 amino acids long. Looked up from germline, CDR1 is MNHEY and CDR2 is SMNVEV (reference sequence). The chain uses TRBV27 and TRBJ2-4; 9 positions match TRBD1. Sequencing was performed on NKG2D-low CD8+ T cells sorted from blood. This receptor was identified in a human donor with alopecia areata. The CDR3 sequence is CASSDRGKNIHYF. The CDR3 nucleotides are TGTGCCAGCAGCGACAGGGGGAAAAACATTCACTACTTC.